The T cell receptor (beta chain) under discussion was sequenced for a study of T-cell reconstitution after alpha-beta-depleted transplantation in children (dated by TCRdb to about 2016). With regard to the full study: T-cell immune reconstitution after TCRalphabeta/CD19-depleted allogeneic hematopoietic cell transplantation in children was quantitatively tracked in the study by means of TCR repertoire profiling. Beyond this particular receptor, the publication reports: About two months after transplant, the apparently early recovery of alphabetaT-cell counts reportedly depended on just several hundred clones that had expanded rapidly and came from non-depleted graft cells. In some patients, the high TCRbeta diversity seen at day 60 was put down to recipient T cells and intrathymic progenitors that had survived conditioning. Over subsequent months, a decline in hyperexpanded clone frequencies was noted, and after one year, T-cell counts and TCRbeta diversity were mostly ascribed to newly produced T cells.

CDR3 length: 14 amino acids, cysteine to phenylalanine. Here the CDR3 DNA is all that survives: 42 bases in frame from base 1. As encoded in the germline V gene, CDR1 is SGHRS while CDR2 is YFSETQ. Cut back by 0 bases and 10 bases, the V and J ends lie 13 bases apart. Of note for this clonotype: No cognate antigen has been identified for it. Per-nucleotide qualities are absent, and no much larger clonotype sits a single base away.

Library generation was performed with PCR. Sequencing was performed on an Illumina HiSeq 2500. To normalize quantification of the TCRbeta repertoire, the TCR libraries were built with molecular barcoding that relied on unique molecular identifiers. The public reads were reprocessed in TCRdb via fastp at Q25 and MiXCR, keeping in-frame beta chains. Rows matching on CDR3 protein sequence are summarized as one entry with the most common DNA and genes. Within this sample are about 510,000 distinct CDR3 sequences, with 10% to 12% of them counted one time only. The ten largest clones capture around 13% of the sample. In light of the paper, this sample's treatment or condition label describes: allogeneic hematopoietic cell transplantation with graft depleted of TCRalphabeta T cells and CD19 B cells. TCRalphabeta/CD19-depleted allogeneic hematopoietic cell grafts were given to the transplant recipients, all of whom were children.

The specimen was PBMCs, mostly from graft donor cells, collected 180 days after TCRalphabeta/CD19-depleted stem cell transplant. Recombination joined TRBV5-1 with TRBJ1-4, with no reliable assignment of the D segment. The TCR sequence derives from a female patient between 2 and 10 years old who had a stem cell transplant for aplastic anemia, so the T cells may come from the graft donor. The CDR3 protein sequence reads: CASSLESPAGKLFF. The DNA reads as follows: TGCGCCAGCAGCTTGGAGTCTCCCGCCGGAAAACTGTTTTTT. Beyond the CDR3, the reference TRBV5-1 and TRBJ1-4 genes provide the residues; the full variable domain reads: KAGVTQTPRYLIKTRGQQVTLSCSPISGHRSVSWYQQTPGQGLQFLFEYFSETQRNKGNFPGRFSGRQFSNSRSEMNVSTLELGDSALYLCASSLESPAGKLFFGSGTQLSVL.